These 30 T cell receptor beta chains were all obtained from the same sample, sequenced in a study of liver allograft versus peripheral blood T cells. Looking at the study overall: The authors compared T cell receptor repertoires in transplanted livers with recipients' peripheral blood repertoires.

TCRdb re-analysed the reads in MiXCR, keeping a single row per CDR3 protein. The table has about 10,000 distinct CDR3 sequences, roughly 19% seen once. The receptors originated from a human patient who had a liver transplant. Some T cells may arise from the graft donor.

The chain couples TRBV12-3 or TRBV12-4 to TRBJ1-4; TRBD1 is a possible D gene (5 bases). The CDR3 loop spans 16 amino acids. Trimming took off 4 bases at V and 5 bases at J, with 17 bases between the two ends. The CDR3 spells CASSSLRGEDNEKLFF. CDR3 coding DNA: TGTGCCAGCAGTTCCCTGCGGGGGGAGGACAATGAAAAACTGTTTTTT.

Within the sample, this clonotype is medium-sized. The V call is TRBV6-5, the J call TRBJ1-6, with 8 bases matching TRBD1. The germline gives CDR1 MNHEY, CDR2 SVGAGI. This CDR3 has 18 amino acids. V shed 0 bases and J 0 bases; nucleotides not matched to a gene: 4. CDR3 nucleotide sequence: TGTGCCAGCAGTTACTCCCGGACAGGGAGCTCCTATAATTCACCCCTCCACTTT. Amino acids: CASSYSRTGSSYNSPLHF.

In regard to this clonotype: Just one base apart from a much larger clone, this may be a read error. This chain joins TRBV19 and TRBJ2-2; TRBD2 aligns across 7 bases. This CDR3 has 15 amino acids. The germline CDR1 and CDR2 sequences are LNHDA and SQIVND (reference sequence). CDR3 sequence (DNA): TGTGCCAGTAGTCGTCTAGCGGATAACACCGGGGAGCCGTTTTTT. Residues: CASSRLADNTGEPFF.

This rearrangement joins TRBV6-1 to TRBJ1-1; 7 bases agree with TRBD1. In germline, CDR1 is MNHNS, CDR2 SASEGT. Germline trimming cut 10 bases from V and 4 bases from J; bases unmatched to any gene: 9. This CDR3 spans 13 amino acids. CDR3 sequence reads: CATRRQGATEAFF. The DNA for the CDR3 is TGTGCCACCCGTCGACAGGGTGCCACTGAAGCTTTCTTT.

By proportion, this clonotype is medium-sized. The rearrangement links TRBV18 to TRBJ2-5; D is possibly TRBD2 (6 bases). This CDR3 comprises 14 residues. V gave up 2 bases and J gave up 4 bases, with 11 bases separating them. Germline CDR1 and CDR2: KGHSH and LQKENI. The DNA of the CDR3 is TGTGCCAGCTCACCAGGTAGCGGTCGAGAGACCCAGTACTTC. Translation: CASSPGSGRETQYF. Complete variable domain (other parts from reference TRBV18 and TRBJ2-5): NAGVMQNPRHLVRRRGQEARLRCSPMKGHSHVYWYRQLPEEGLKFMVYLQKENIIDESGMPKERFSAEFPKEGPSILRIQQVVRGDSAAYFCASSPGSGRETQYFGPGTRLLVL.

The chain links TRBV20-1 to TRBJ2-3, with TRBD2 matching 8 bases. The V gene's germline CDR1 is DFQATT and CDR2 SNEGSKA (reference sequence). V lost 6 bases to trimming and J lost 3 bases; unmatched junction nucleotides: 5. The CDR3 length is 13 residues. CDR3 amino acids: CSAPGLGTDTQYF. In DNA, the CDR3 is TGCAGTGCCCCGGGACTAGGGACAGATACGCAGTATTTT.

The chain recombines TRBV10-1 with TRBJ2-2, with D uncertain. The CDR3 sequence is 14 residues long. V was shortened by 2 bases and J by 5 bases, with 9 bases between the two germline ends. CDR1 and CDR2 from the germline V gene are WNHNN and SYGVQD (reference sequence). The CDR3, as DNA: TGCGCCAGCAGTGAGGGCTCGAGGACCGGGGAGCTGTTTTTT. Protein product: CASSEGSRTGELFF.

By its share, this clonotype is medium-sized (0.01 to 0.1%). V gene TRBV18 combines with J gene TRBJ2-3; tentative D call: TRBD1 (6 bases). Trimming left V 5 bases short and J 5 bases short, with 23 bases between. Germline CDR1 reads KGHSH; CDR2 reads LQKENI. The CDR3 is 17 amino acids. The CDR3 spells CASSSIGHSLRGDTQYF. CDR3 bases: TGTGCCAGCTCATCTATCGGACATTCTCTCAGGGGAGATACGCAGTATTTT.

By sample share, this clonotype is medium-sized. This CDR3 is CASSYSGTGINYGYTF. The CDR3 DNA reads TGTGCCAGCAGTTACTCCGGGACAGGGATTAACTATGGCTACACCTTC. The rearrangement uses TRBV6-5 and TRBJ1-2; 9 positions agree with TRBD1. With 0 bases clipped from V and 1 base from J, the junction kept 3 bases outside the gene matches. Per germline, CDR1 MNHEY and CDR2 SVGAGI. This CDR3 region has 16 residues.

This clonotype was recorded many times. The V call is TRBV28, the J call TRBJ1-2, with D possibly TRBD1 on 5 matching bases. The CDR3 has 14 residues. The germline V and J ends were trimmed by 7 bases and 5 bases, with 17 bases remaining between them. Germline lookup yields CDR1 MDHEN and CDR2 SYDVKM. CDR3 region: CASTPPVQGYGYTF. The CDR3 nucleotides read TGTGCCAGCACCCCACCCGTCCAGGGTTATGGCTACACCTTC.

This chain uses TRBV5-1 with TRBJ1-1; the D is unclear. The CDR3 has 14 residues. Trimming took off 0 bases at V and 0 bases at J, with 6 bases between the two ends. The V gene's germline CDR1 is SGHRS and CDR2 YFSETQ. This CDR3 reads CASSLGVVNTEAFF. CDR3 nucleotide sequence: TGCGCCAGCAGCTTGGGGGTTGTGAACACTGAAGCTTTCTTT.

The chain recombines TRBV6-1 with TRBJ2-7; TRBD2 is a possible D gene (6 bases). V lost 4 bases and J lost 3, with 16 bases in between. Per germline, CDR1 MNHNS and CDR2 SASEGT. The CDR3 sequence is 15 residues long. The CDR3 region is CASSVLADPIYEQYF. The CDR3 coding sequence is TGTGCCAGCAGTGTGTTAGCGGACCCCATCTACGAGCAGTACTTC.

In its sample, this clonotype was seen a few times. The chain joins TRBV28 to TRBJ1-1, with 7 bases that match TRBD1. The V and J ends lost 10 bases and 1 base, in that order; junction bases with no gene match: 12. Germline values: CDR1 MDHEN, CDR2 SYDVKM. This CDR3 is built from 15 residues. This chain's CDR3 is CAILPPQGRNTEAFF. CDR3 coding DNA: TGTGCCATCCTGCCCCCACAGGGGCGGAACACTGAAGCTTTCTTT.

This clonotype rates as medium-sized. The chain employs TRBV6-6 and TRBJ2-3; the match to TRBD1 covers 8 bases. V trimming: 0 bases; J trimming: 2 bases; junction bases outside the gene matches: 4. This CDR3 contains 16 residues. Germline-derived CDR1 and CDR2 are MNHNY and SVGAGI (reference sequence). The CDR3 DNA is TGTGCCAGCAGTTACTCAAGGACAGGGAACACAGATACGCAGTATTTT. Translating gives CASSYSRTGNTDTQYF.

This clonotype qualifies as large. This chain uses TRBV27 with TRBJ1-4, with no clear D. CDR1 and CDR2 from the germline V gene are MNHEY and SMNVEV (reference sequence). Trimming stripped 3 bases from V and 7 bases from J, with 12 bases between. The CDR3 spans 14 residues. CDR3 region: CASSLGGNAEKLFF. The CDR3 DNA follows: TGTGCCAGCAGTTTGGGAGGGAATGCTGAAAAACTGTTTTTT.

Points on this clonotype: Germline is not matched at one junction end, which may reflect a read error. V usage is TRBV5-6 and J usage is TRBJ2-3; D is perhaps TRBD2 (7 bases). The germline V gene has CDR1 SGHDT and CDR2 YYEEEE. This CDR3 spans 15 amino acids. CDR3 coding DNA: TGTGGCAGCAGCTTGTGGGGGGGGCCCACAGATACGCAGTATTTT. Protein sequence: CGSSLWGGPTDTQYF.

Sample share makes this clonotype medium-sized. V and J are TRBV6-6 and TRBJ2-1; 7 bases fit TRBD1. Germline assignment: CDR1 MNHNY and CDR2 SVGAGI (reference sequence). V shed 2 bases and J 5 bases; nucleotides not matched to a gene: 6. The CDR3 is made up of 15 amino acids. This CDR3 is CASSYGSGGNNEQFF. In DNA form, the CDR3 reads TGTGCCAGCAGTTACGGGTCAGGGGGTAACAATGAGCAGTTCTTC.

The table lists this clonotype with a few counts. The chain carries TRBV25-1 and TRBJ2-5; D may match TRBD1 or TRBD2 (6 bases each). This CDR3 has 15 amino acids. Germline assignment: CDR1 MGHDK and CDR2 SYGVNS. V was clipped by 1 base and J by 7 bases, with 16 bases between them. The CDR3 reads CASSEFSGASGTQYF. CDR3 bases: TGTGCCAGCAGTGAATTTTCGGGGGCCTCGGGGACCCAGTACTTC.

CDR3 residues: CASSLRVNQPQHF. The CDR3 region has the DNA TGTGCCAGCAGCCTCAGGGTAAATCAGCCCCAGCATTTT. V usage is TRBV14 and J usage is TRBJ1-5; TRBD1 might be the D (5 bases). The CDR3 is made up of 13 amino acids. Germline-derived CDR1 and CDR2 are SGHDN and FVKESK. V was cut by 4 bases and J by 4 bases, with 8 bases left in between.

This clonotype is judged medium-sized. The V and J genes are TRBV6-1 and TRBJ2-7, with TRBD2 identical over 8 bases. V shed 6 bases, J shed 4 bases, and the junction held 2 bases outside the gene matches. CDR1 MNHNS and CDR2 SASEGT come from the germline V gene. The CDR3 is 12 amino acids. The CDR3 loop is CASRSGGYEQYF. CDR3 coding DNA: TGTGCCAGCAGGAGCGGGGGATACGAGCAGTACTTC.

This clonotype has just a few counts. The chain uses TRBV6-6 and TRBJ1-5, with TRBD1 as a possible D gene (6 bases). The CDR3 is made up of 16 amino acids. Trimming removed 1 base at V and 0 bases at J, with 10 bases between. Per germline, CDR1 MNHNY and CDR2 SVGAGI (reference sequence). CDR3 DNA: TGTGCCAGCAGTTACTTGGTGGGGGCTAGCAATCAGCCCCAGCATTTT. It is translated as CASSYLVGASNQPQHF.

Regarding this clonotype: A much larger clone differs by one base, so this may be a read error. This chain links TRBV6-6 with TRBJ2-3, with 8 nucleotides matching TRBD2. This CDR3 is built from 15 residues. Germline CDR1 and CDR2: MNHNY and SVGAGI (reference sequence). V shed 5 bases and J 4 bases; nucleotides not matched to a gene: 8. For the CDR3, the DNA is TGTGCCAGCAGTGAACTTCCGGGGGGGCCAGATACGCAGTATTTT. It codes for CASSELPGGPDTQYF.

This clonotype has more than one count but fewer than ten. The genes are TRBV9 and TRBJ2-5; the match to TRBD2 covers 7 bases. The V gene end was trimmed by 1 base and the J gene end by 3 bases; junction bases not matched to a gene: 15. CDR3 length: 18 residues. Germline loops: CDR1 SGDLS, CDR2 YYNGEE. CDR3 in amino acids: CASSVCSFRRGGEETQYF. The DNA of the CDR3 is TGTGCCAGCAGCGTATGCTCGTTCCGGCGTGGGGGGGAAGAGACCCAGTACTTC.

By sample fraction, this clonotype is medium-sized. The rearrangement uses TRBV29-1 and TRBJ1-1; 7 bases line up with TRBD1. The junction had 7 bases not matched to a gene; V was cut back by 6 bases and J by 3 bases. Germline CDR1 SQVTM, CDR2 ANQGSEA. The CDR3 runs 13 residues. The CDR3 sequence: CSVRGNEDTEAFF. For the CDR3, the DNA is TGCAGCGTCAGGGGGAATGAGGACACTGAAGCTTTCTTT.

Judged by abundance, this clonotype is medium-sized. The chain combines TRBV27 with TRBJ1-2, with TRBD1 matching over 8 bases. Unmatched junction bases numbered 4, after V lost 0 bases and J lost 1 base. The CDR3 contains 16 residues. CDR1 MNHEY and CDR2 SMNVEV come from the germline V gene (reference sequence). The CDR3 loop reads CASSLSTGANNYGYTF. The CDR3, as DNA: TGTGCCAGCAGTTTATCGACAGGGGCAAATAACTATGGCTACACCTTC.

This clonotype qualifies as medium-sized. The chain is built from TRBV18 and TRBJ1-4; TRBD1 is a possible D gene (6 bases). The V end lost 2 bases, the J end lost 0 bases, and 13 bases lay between the germline ends. Germline V gene data show CDR1 as KGHSH and CDR2 as LQKENI. The CDR3 runs to 17 residues. In DNA form, the CDR3 reads TGTGCCAGCTCACCAGGACAGCGTCCCGCAACTAATGAAAAACTGTTTTTT. Protein: CASSPGQRPATNEKLFF.

This clonotype is deemed medium-sized. This chain uses TRBV29-1 with TRBJ1-1; a weak D match, TRBD1 (6 bases). V lost 3 bases and J 1 base, leaving 6 bases between the germline ends. CDR1 and CDR2 from the germline V gene are SQVTM and ANQGSEA. This CDR3 contains 12 residues. The CDR3 nucleotides read TGCAGCGTTGACAGGGGGAACACTGAAGCTTTCTTT. It codes for CSVDRGNTEAFF.

This clonotype was seen more than once but under ten times. V gene TRBV6-6 combines with J gene TRBJ1-5; D uncertain. Germline V gives CDR1 MNHNY, CDR2 SVGAGI (reference sequence). With 5 bases removed from V and 1 base from J, the gap between germline ends came to 12 bases. The CDR3 contains 15 residues. The chain's CDR3 is CASSGLGGSNQPQHF. CDR3 bases: TGTGCCAGCAGTGGCCTGGGAGGGAGCAATCAGCCCCAGCATTTT.

The chain joins TRBV28 to TRBJ1-1; tentatively, D is TRBD1 (5 bases). The CDR3 is 15 residues long. Germline V lookup: CDR1 MDHEN, CDR2 SYDVKM. V lost 2 bases to trimming and J lost 6 bases, with 16 bases between them. The CDR3 sequence is CASSLTGHPGSEAFF. CDR3 nucleotide sequence: TGTGCCAGCAGTTTAACTGGACACCCGGGATCTGAAGCTTTCTTT.

By share of the sample, this clonotype is medium-sized. V usage is TRBV5-6 and J usage is TRBJ2-4; either TRBD1 or TRBD2 may supply D (5 bases each). The CDR3 runs 16 residues. Germline CDR1 and CDR2: SGHDT and YYEEEE. Trimming stripped 6 bases from V and 3 bases from J, with 19 bases between. CDR3: CASKMGVRSSKNIQYF. The CDR3 bases are TGTGCCAGCAAAATGGGGGTGAGGAGTAGCAAAAACATTCAGTACTTC.